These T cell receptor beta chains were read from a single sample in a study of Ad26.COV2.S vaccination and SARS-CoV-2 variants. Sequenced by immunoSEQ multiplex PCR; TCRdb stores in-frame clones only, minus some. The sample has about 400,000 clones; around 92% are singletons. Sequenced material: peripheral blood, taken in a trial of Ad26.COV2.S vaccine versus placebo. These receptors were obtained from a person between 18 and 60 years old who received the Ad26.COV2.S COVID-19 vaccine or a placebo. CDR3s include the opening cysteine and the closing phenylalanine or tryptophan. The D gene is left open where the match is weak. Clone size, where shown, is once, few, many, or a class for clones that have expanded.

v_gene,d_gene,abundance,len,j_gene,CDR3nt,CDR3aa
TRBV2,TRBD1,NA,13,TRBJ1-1,TGTGCCAGCAGACAACAGGGGCACACTGAAGCTTTCTTT,CASRQQGHTEAFF
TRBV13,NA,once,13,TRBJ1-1,TGTGCCAGCAGCTTAGGTTGGAACACTGAAGCTTTCTTT,CASSLGWNTEAFF
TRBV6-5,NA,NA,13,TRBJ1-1,TGTGCCACTCAGACAGGTATGAACACTGAAGCTTTCTTT,CATQTGMNTEAFF
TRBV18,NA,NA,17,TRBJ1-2,TGTGCCAGCTCACCACCGGTTGGCAGGGTGGGTAACTATGGCTACACCTTC,CASSPPVGRVGNYGYTF
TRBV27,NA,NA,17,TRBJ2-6,TGTGCCAGCAGTGGAAGTAACACGGTTTCTGGGGCCAACGTCCTGACTTTC,CASSGSNTVSGANVLTF
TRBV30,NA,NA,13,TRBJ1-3,TGTGCCTGTGGACAGACCTCTGGAAACACCATATATTTT,CACGQTSGNTIYF
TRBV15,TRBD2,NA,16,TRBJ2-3,TGTGCCACCAGCAGTTTACTAGCGGGGAGTCGGGATACGCAGTATTTT,CATSSLLAGSRDTQYF
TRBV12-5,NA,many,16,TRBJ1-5,TGTGCTAGTGGTTTGGTAGTCGGGAGGCTATATCAGCCCCAGCATTTT,CASGLVVGRLYQPQHF
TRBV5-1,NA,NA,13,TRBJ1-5,TGCGCCAGCAGCTGGGACGGTAATCAGCCCCAGCATTTT,CASSWDGNQPQHF
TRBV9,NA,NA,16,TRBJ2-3,TGTGCCAGCAGCGGAGGTCAGGGAACTAGCACAGATACGCAGTATTTT,CASSGGQGTSTDTQYF
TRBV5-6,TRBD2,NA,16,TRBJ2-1,TGTGCCAGCAGCGGGGGGGAGCGGAGCTCCTACAATGAGCAGTTCTTC,CASSGGERSSYNEQFF
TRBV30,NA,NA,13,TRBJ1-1,TGTGCCTGGAGTGTGGCCACTGGGGCTGAAGCTTTCTTT,CAWSVATGAEAFF
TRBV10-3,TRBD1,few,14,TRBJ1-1,TGTGCCATCAGTGACAGGGGGCGAGGAACTGAAGCTTTCTTT,CAISDRGRGTEAFF
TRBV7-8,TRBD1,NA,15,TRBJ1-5,TGTGCCAGCAGCTTAGGGGGACAGGGCTATCAGCCCCAGCATTTT,CASSLGGQGYQPQHF
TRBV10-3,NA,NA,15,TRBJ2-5,TGTGCCATCAGTGAGTCGGGACACTTCCAAGAGACCCAGTACTTC,CAISESGHFQETQYF
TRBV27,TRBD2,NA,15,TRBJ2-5,TGTGCCAGCAGTTTTAGTTCGCAGGGAGGGGAGACCCAGTACTTC,CASSFSSQGGETQYF
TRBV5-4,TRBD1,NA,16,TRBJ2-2,TGTGCCAGCAGCGGGACAGGGGAAGGCTTATACGGGGAGCTGTTTTTT,CASSGTGEGLYGELFF
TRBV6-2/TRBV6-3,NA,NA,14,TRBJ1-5,TGTGCCAGCAGTTACCGCAACCCCAATCAGCCCCAGCATTTT,CASSYRNPNQPQHF
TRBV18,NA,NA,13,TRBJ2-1,TGTGCCAGCTCACCACTCCCAGGGAATGAGCAGTTCTTC,CASSPLPGNEQFF
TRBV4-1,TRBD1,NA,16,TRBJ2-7,TGCGCCAGCAGCCCCGAGTTTGGCCAGGGGGCCTACGAGCAGTACTTC,CASSPEFGQGAYEQYF
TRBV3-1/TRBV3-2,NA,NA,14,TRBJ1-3,TGTGCCAGCAGCCCACAGCACTCTGGAAACACCATATATTTT,CASSPQHSGNTIYF
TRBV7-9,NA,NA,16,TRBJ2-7,TGTGCCAGCAGCTTAGTATTAAGTGGCAGTACCTACGAGCAGTACTTC,CASSLVLSGSTYEQYF
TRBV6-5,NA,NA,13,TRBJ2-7,TGTGCCAGCTCTCCCGGCCGATACTACGAGCAGTACTTC,CASSPGRYYEQYF
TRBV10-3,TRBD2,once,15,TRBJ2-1,TGTGCCATCAGTGGGACCGGGACTAGCGCGCATGAGCAGTTCTTC,CAISGTGTSAHEQFF
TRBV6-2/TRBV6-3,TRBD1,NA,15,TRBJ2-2,TGTGCCAGCAGTCAGGGACAGGGGAGAACCGGGGAGCTGTTTTTT,CASSQGQGRTGELFF
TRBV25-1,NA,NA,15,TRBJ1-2,TGTGCCAGCAGTGAAATGCTGGGCAGCCAATATGGCTACACCTTC,CASSEMLGSQYGYTF
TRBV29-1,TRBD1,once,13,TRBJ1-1,TGCAGCGTTCCCGGGACAGGGGGGACTGAAGCTTTCTTT,CSVPGTGGTEAFF
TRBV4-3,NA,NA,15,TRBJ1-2,TGCGCCAGCAGCCAAGATCACAGGCTAAGGAATGGCTACACCTTC,CASSQDHRLRNGYTF
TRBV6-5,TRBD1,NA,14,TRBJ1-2,TGTGCCAGCAGCCTACAGGGGACTAACTATGGCTACACCTTC,CASSLQGTNYGYTF
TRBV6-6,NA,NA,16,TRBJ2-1,TGTGCCAGCAGACAGCGGTCGGAGAGCTCCTACAATGAGCAGTTCTTC,CASRQRSESSYNEQFF
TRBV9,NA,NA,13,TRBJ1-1,TGTGCCAGCAGCGTAGAACCGAACACTGAAGCTTTCTTT,CASSVEPNTEAFF
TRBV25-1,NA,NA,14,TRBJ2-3,TGTGCCAGCAGTGTAAGTTTTATGGCAGATACGCAGTATTTT,CASSVSFMADTQYF
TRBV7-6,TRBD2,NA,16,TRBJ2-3,TGTGCCAGCAGCTTAGCGGGCGGGGGTAGCACAGATACGCAGTATTTT,CASSLAGGGSTDTQYF
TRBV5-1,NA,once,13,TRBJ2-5,TGCGCCAGCAGCTTACTGTACCAAGAGACCCAGTACTTC,CASSLLYQETQYF
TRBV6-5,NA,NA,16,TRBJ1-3,TGTGCCAGCAGTTACTCTCTCAGAGCCTCTGGAAACACCATATATTTT,CASSYSLRASGNTIYF
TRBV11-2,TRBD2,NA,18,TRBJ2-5,TGTGCCAGCAGCTCAGGACTAGCGGGGGGGCCCCTCCGAGAGACCCAGTACTTC,CASSSGLAGGPLRETQYF
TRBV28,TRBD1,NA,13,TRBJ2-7,TGTGCCAGCAGCCTGACAGGGAACTACGAGCAGTACTTC,CASSLTGNYEQYF
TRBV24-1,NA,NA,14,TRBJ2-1,TGTGCCACCAGTGATTCGGCACAGGGCAATGAGCAGTTCTTC,CATSDSAQGNEQFF
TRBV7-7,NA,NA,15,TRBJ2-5,TGTGCTAGCAGCTTAACAGGGCCGAGCCAAGAGACCCAGTACTTC,CASSLTGPSQETQYF
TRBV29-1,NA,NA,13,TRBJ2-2,TGCAGCGTTGGGACTGGTAAAACCGGGGAGCTGTTTTTT,CSVGTGKTGELFF
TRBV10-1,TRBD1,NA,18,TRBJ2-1,TGCGCCAGTTTGCGGGACAGGGAAATTTTGTACCCCTTCAATGAGCAGTTCTTC,CASLRDREILYPFNEQFF